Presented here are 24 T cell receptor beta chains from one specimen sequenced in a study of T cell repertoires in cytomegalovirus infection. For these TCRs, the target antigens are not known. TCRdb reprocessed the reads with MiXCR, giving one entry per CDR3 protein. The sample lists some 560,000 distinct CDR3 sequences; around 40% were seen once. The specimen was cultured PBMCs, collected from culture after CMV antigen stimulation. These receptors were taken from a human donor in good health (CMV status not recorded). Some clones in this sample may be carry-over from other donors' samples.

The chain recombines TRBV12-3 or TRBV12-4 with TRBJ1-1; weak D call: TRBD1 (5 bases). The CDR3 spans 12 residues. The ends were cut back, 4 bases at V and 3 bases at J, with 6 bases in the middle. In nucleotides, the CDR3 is TGTGCCAGCAGTTGGGGCCACACTGAAGCTTTCTTT. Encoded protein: CASSWGHTEAFF.

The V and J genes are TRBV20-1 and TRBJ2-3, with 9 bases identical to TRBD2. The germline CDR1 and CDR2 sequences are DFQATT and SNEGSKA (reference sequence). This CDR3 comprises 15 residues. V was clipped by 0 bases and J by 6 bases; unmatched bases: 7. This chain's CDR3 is CSARDPRGGRDTQYF. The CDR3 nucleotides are TGCAGTGCTAGAGATCCGCGGGGGGGACGTGATACGCAGTATTTT.

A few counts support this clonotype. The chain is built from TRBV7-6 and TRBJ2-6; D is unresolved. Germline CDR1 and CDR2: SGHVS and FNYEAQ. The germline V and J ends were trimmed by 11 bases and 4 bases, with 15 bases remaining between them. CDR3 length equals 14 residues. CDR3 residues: CAVTLGYGANVLTF. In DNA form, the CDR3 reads TGTGCCGTCACTCTGGGTTACGGGGCCAACGTCCTGACTTTC. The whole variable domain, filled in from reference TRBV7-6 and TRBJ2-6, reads GAGVSQSPRYKVTKRGQDVALRCDPISGHVSLYWYRQALGQGPEFLTYFNYEAQQDKSGLPNDRFSAERPEGSISTLTIQRTEQRDSAMYRCAVTLGYGANVLTFGAGSRLTVL.

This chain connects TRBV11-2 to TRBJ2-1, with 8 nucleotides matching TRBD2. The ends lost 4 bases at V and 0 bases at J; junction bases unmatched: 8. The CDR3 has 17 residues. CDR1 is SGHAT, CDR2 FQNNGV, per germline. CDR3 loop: CASSSPLADFSYNEQFF. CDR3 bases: TGTGCCAGCAGCTCACCACTAGCGGACTTCTCCTACAATGAGCAGTTCTTC.

CDR3 region: CATTPGTAGSPLHF. CDR3 bases: TGTGCCACCACCCCCGGGACTGCTGGTTCACCCCTCCACTTT. The chain joins TRBV15 to TRBJ1-6, with a weak D call TRBD1 (5 bases). This CDR3 contains 14 residues. The germline gives CDR1 LNHNV, CDR2 YYDKDF (reference sequence). V was shortened by 7 bases and J by 9 bases, with 16 bases between the two germline ends.

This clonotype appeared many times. The CDR3 is CASSLQGLRGGEQYF. CDR3 coding DNA: TGTGCCAGCAGCTTGCAGGGCCTCAGAGGGGGGGAGCAGTACTTC. The V call is TRBV7-2, the J call TRBJ2-7; the D gene could be TRBD1 or TRBD2 (6 bases each). The CDR3 contains 15 residues. The germline V gene encodes CDR1 SGHTA and CDR2 FQGNSA. The ends were cut back, 3 bases at V and 7 bases at J, with 19 bases in the middle.

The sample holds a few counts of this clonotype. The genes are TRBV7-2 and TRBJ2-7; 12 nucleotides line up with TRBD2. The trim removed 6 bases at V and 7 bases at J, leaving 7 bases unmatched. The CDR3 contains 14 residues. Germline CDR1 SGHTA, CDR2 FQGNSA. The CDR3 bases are TGTGCCAGCAGTCAACTAGGACTAGCGGGGGAGCAGTACTTC. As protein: CASSQLGLAGEQYF.

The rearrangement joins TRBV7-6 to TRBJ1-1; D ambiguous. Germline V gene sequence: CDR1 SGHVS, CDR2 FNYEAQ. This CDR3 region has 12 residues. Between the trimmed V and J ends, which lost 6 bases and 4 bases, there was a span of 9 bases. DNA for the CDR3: TGTGCCAGCAGTTTCATAAGCACTGAAGCTTTCTTT. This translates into CASSFISTEAFF.

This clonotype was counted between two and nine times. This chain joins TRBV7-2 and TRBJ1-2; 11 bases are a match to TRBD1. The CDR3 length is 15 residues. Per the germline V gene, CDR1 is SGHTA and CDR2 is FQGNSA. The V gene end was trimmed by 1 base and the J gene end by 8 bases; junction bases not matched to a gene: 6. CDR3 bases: TGTGCCAGCAGCTTAGAAGGACAGGGGGCGGGGGGCTACACCTTC. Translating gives CASSLEGQGAGGYTF.

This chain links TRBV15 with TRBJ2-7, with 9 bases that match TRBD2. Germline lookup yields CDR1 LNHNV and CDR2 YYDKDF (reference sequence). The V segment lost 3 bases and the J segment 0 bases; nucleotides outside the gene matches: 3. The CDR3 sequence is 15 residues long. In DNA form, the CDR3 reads TGTGCCACCAGCAGCTCTAGCGGGGTCTCCTACGAGCAGTACTTC. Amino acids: CATSSSSGVSYEQYF.

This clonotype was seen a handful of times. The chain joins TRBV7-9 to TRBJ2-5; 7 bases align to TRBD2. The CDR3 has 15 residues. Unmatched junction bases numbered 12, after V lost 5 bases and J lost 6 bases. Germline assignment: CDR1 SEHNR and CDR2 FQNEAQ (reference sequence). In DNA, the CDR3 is TGTGCCAGCAGCCCGGGGGGTCTGGGGGGGAAGACCCAGTACTTC. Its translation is CASSPGGLGGKTQYF. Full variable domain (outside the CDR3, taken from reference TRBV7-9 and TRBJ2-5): DTGVSQNPRHKITKRGQNVTFRCDPISEHNRLYWYRQTLGQGPEFLTYFQNEAQLEKSRLLSDRFSAERPKGSFSTLEIQRTEQGDSAMYLCASSPGGLGGKTQYFGPGTRLLVL.

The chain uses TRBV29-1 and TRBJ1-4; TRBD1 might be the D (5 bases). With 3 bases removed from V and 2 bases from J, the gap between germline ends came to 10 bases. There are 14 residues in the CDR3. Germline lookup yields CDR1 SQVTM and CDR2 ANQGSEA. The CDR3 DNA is TGCAGCGTTGAGGGGGTGGGGACTAATGAAAAACTGTTTTTT. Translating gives CSVEGVGTNEKLFF.

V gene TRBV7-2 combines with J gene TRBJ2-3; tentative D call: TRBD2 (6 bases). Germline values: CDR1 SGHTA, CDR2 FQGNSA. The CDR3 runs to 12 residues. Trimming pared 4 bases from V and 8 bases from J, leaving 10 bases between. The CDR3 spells CASSSGTGTQYF. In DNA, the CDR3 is TGTGCCAGCAGCTCCGGGACTGGTACGCAGTATTTT.

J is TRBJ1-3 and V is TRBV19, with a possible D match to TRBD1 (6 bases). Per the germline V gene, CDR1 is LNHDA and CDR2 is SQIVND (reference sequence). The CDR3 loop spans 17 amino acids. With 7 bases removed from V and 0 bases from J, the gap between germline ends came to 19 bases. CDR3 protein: CASKRQSGGGSGNTIYF. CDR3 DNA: TGTGCCAGTAAGCGGCAGAGTGGGGGCGGCTCTGGAAACACCATATATTTT.

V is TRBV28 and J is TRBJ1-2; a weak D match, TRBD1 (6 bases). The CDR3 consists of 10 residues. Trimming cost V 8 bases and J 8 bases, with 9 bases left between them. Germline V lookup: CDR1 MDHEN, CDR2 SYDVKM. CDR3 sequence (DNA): TGTGCCAGCTATCAGGGGGGCTACACCTTC. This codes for CASYQGGYTF.

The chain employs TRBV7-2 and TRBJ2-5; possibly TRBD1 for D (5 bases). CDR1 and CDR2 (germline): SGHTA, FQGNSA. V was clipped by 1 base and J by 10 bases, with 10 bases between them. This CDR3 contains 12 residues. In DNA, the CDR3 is TGTGCCAGCAGCTTAGATCTAGGGGTCCAGTACTTC. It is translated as CASSLDLGVQYF.

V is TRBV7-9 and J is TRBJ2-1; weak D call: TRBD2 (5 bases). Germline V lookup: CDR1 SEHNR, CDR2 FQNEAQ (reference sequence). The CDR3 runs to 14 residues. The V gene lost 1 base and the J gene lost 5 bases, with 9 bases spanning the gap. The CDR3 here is CASSLGRDHNEQFF. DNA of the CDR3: TGTGCCAGCAGCTTAGGTCGGGATCACAATGAGCAGTTCTTC.

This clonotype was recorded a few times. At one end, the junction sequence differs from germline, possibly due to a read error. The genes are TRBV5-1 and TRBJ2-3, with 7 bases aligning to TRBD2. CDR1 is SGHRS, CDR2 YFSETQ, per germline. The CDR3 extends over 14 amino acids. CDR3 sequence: CASSSGLVTDTQYF. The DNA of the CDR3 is TGTGCCAGCAGCTCCGGACTAGTCACAGATACGCAGTATTTT. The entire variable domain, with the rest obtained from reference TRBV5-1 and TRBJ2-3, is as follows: KAGVTQTPRYLIKTRGQQVTLSCSPISGHRSVSWYQQTPGQGLQFLFEYFSETQRNKGNFPGRFSGRQFSNSRSEMNVSTLELGDSALYLCASSSGLVTDTQYFGPGTRLTVL.

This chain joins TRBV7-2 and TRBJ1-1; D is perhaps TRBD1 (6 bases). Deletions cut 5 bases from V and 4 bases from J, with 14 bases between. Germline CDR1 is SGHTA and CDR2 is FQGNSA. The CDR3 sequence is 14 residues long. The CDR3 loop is CASSGPDSSTEAFF. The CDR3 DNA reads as TGTGCCAGCAGCGGACCGGACAGTAGCACTGAAGCTTTCTTT.

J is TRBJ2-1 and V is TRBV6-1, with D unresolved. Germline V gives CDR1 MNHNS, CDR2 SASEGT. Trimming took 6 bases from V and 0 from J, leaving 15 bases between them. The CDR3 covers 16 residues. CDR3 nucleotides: TGTGCCAGCAGCACCCGGCCCCAGTACTCCTACAATGAGCAGTTCTTC. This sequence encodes CASSTRPQYSYNEQFF.

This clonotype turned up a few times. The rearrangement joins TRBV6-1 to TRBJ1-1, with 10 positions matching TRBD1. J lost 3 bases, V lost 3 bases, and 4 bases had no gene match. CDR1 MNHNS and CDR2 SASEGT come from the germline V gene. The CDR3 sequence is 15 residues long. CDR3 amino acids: CASSDWTGGDTEAFF. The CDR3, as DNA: TGTGCCAGCAGTGATTGGACAGGGGGTGACACTGAAGCTTTCTTT.

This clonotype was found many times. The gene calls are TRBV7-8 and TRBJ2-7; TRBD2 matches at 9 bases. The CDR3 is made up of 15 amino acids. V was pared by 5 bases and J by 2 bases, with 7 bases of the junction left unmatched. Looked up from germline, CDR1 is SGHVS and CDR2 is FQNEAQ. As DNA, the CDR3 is TGTGCCAGCAGCCCGAGGCGGGAGGGCCCCTACGAGCAGTACTTC. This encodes CASSPRREGPYEQYF.

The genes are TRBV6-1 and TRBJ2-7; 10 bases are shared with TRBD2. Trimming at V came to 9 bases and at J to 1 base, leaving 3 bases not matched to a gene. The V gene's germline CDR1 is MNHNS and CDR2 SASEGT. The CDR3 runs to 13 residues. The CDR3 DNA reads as TGTGCCAGTACAGCGGGGGGGTCCTACGAGCAGTACTTC. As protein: CASTAGGSYEQYF.

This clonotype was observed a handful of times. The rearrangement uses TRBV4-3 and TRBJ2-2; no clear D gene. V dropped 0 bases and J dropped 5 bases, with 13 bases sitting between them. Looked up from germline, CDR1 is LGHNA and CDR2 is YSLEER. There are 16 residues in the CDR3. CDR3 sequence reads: CASSQEEEMGTGELFF. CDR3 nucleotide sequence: TGCGCCAGCAGCCAAGAGGAAGAAATGGGGACCGGGGAGCTGTTTTTT.